These T cell receptor beta chains were read from a single sample in a study of T-cell memory formation after mild COVID-19. TCRdb fed the 5' RACE reads into MiXCR, producing one record per CDR3 protein. The table lists roughly 130,000 distinct CDR3 sequences, more than 15% of them singletons. The sequenced sample was PBMCs or a T cell subset sorted from them (not recorded which). All receptors come from a man younger than 35 who had mild COVID-19 (a few samples of this study predate the infection). Cell type and time point are not known. CDR3s include the opening cysteine and the closing phenylalanine or tryptophan. The D gene is left open where the match is weak. Clone size is shown for a subset of rows, as once, few, many or a class of expanded clone.

CDR3nt: TGTGCCAGCAGCGTAGCTCTGGGACAGAGCTATGGCTACACCTTC; CDR3aa: CASSVALGQSYGYTF; abundance: few; v_gene: TRBV9; d_gene: TRBD1; j_gene: TRBJ1-2
CDR3nt: TGTGCCAGCTCACCGATTCGGGGGGGGGCCTCCGATACGCAGTATTTT; CDR3aa: CASSPIRGGASDTQYF; abundance: many; v_gene: TRBV18; d_gene: TRBD2; j_gene: TRBJ2-3
CDR3nt: TGTGCCAGCAGTTTAGCAGGGCGGGGGTTATCCAAAAACATTCAGTACTTC; CDR3aa: CASSLAGRGLSKNIQYF; abundance: -; v_gene: TRBV27; d_gene: TRBD2; j_gene: TRBJ2-4
CDR3nt: TGTGCCAGCAGCCAACAAGAGGTGACCCAGTACTTC; CDR3aa: CASSQQEVTQYF; abundance: -; v_gene: TRBV14; d_gene: -; j_gene: TRBJ2-5
CDR3nt: TGCAGTGCTCAGGAGGGGCGAACGCCCCAGCATTTT; CDR3aa: CSAQEGRTPQHF; abundance: once; v_gene: TRBV20-1; d_gene: -; j_gene: TRBJ1-5
CDR3nt: TGTGCCAGCAGCGTAGCTTCGAGAGGGGGCCCTTCAGGCTACACCTTC; CDR3aa: CASSVASRGGPSGYTF; abundance: -; v_gene: TRBV9; d_gene: TRBD1; j_gene: TRBJ1-2
CDR3nt: TGTGCCAGCAGAGGGACTAGCGAGGATACGCAGTATTTT; CDR3aa: CASRGTSEDTQYF; abundance: -; v_gene: TRBV2; d_gene: TRBD2; j_gene: TRBJ2-3
CDR3nt: TGTGCCAGCAGCTTACGAGCGGGGGACCTCTACAATGAGCAGTTCTTC; CDR3aa: CASSLRAGDLYNEQFF; abundance: few; v_gene: TRBV7-3; d_gene: TRBD2; j_gene: TRBJ2-1
CDR3nt: TGCGCCAGCAGCCAAGCCCGTGATTACGGGGATACGCAGTATTTT; CDR3aa: CASSQARDYGDTQYF; abundance: many; v_gene: TRBV4-3; d_gene: -; j_gene: TRBJ2-3
CDR3nt: TGCGCCAGCAGCCAAGCTAGCGGGGGATACACCGGGGAGCTGTTTTTT; CDR3aa: CASSQASGGYTGELFF; abundance: -; v_gene: TRBV4-3; d_gene: TRBD2; j_gene: TRBJ2-2
CDR3nt: TGTGCCAGCAGCTCCACCAGGGTCTACACCTTC; CDR3aa: CASSSTRVYTF; abundance: many; v_gene: TRBV7-2; d_gene: -; j_gene: TRBJ1-2
CDR3nt: TGCGCCAGCAGCTTGGGGAGATCCGGGGAGCTGTTTTTT; CDR3aa: CASSLGRSGELFF; abundance: -; v_gene: TRBV5-1; d_gene: -; j_gene: TRBJ2-2
CDR3nt: TGCAGCGTTGCAAGATGGGCGAGAAGCCTAGCCAAAAACATTCAGTACTTC; CDR3aa: CSVARWARSLAKNIQYF; abundance: -; v_gene: TRBV29-1; d_gene: -; j_gene: TRBJ2-4
CDR3nt: TGTGCCAGCAGTGATTTCGACACTGAAGCTTTCTTT; CDR3aa: CASSDFDTEAFF; abundance: -; v_gene: TRBV6-1; d_gene: -; j_gene: TRBJ1-1
CDR3nt: TGTGCCATCAGGGGACAGGGGGCAGATACGCAGTATTTT; CDR3aa: CAIRGQGADTQYF; abundance: -; v_gene: TRBV10-3; d_gene: TRBD1; j_gene: TRBJ2-3
CDR3nt: TGTGCCAGTAGCTTATTTTGGACCCAGTACTTC; CDR3aa: CASSLFWTQYF; abundance: -; v_gene: TRBV7-2; d_gene: -; j_gene: TRBJ2-5
CDR3nt: TGCGCCAGCAGCTTGGGGCTTCTAGCGGGGGAAGAGACCCAGTACTTC; CDR3aa: CASSLGLLAGEETQYF; abundance: -; v_gene: TRBV5-1; d_gene: TRBD2; j_gene: TRBJ2-5
CDR3nt: TGCGCCAGCGCCACCGCCCGGGACAGCTCCCGCTACACCTTC; CDR3aa: CASATARDSSRYTF; abundance: -; v_gene: TRBV5-1; d_gene: TRBD1; j_gene: TRBJ1-2
CDR3nt: TGTGCCAGCAGTCGCGACCTCAGGAGTCCCCTCCACTTT; CDR3aa: CASSRDLRSPLHF; abundance: few; v_gene: TRBV6-5; d_gene: -; j_gene: TRBJ1-6
CDR3nt: TGCGCCAGCAGCCGGCCGGGACTAGCGAGGAATGAGCAGTTCTTC; CDR3aa: CASSRPGLARNEQFF; abundance: few; v_gene: TRBV4-3; d_gene: TRBD2; j_gene: TRBJ2-1
CDR3nt: TGCGCCAGCAGCCAAGAGGGCGGGGGGGCTGTTGAGCAGTTCTTC; CDR3aa: CASSQEGGGAVEQFF; abundance: -; v_gene: TRBV4-1; d_gene: TRBD2; j_gene: TRBJ2-1
CDR3nt: TGTGCCAGCAGCGCCGCTCCTCAAGAGACCCAGTACTTC; CDR3aa: CASSAAPQETQYF; abundance: -; v_gene: TRBV7-8; d_gene: -; j_gene: TRBJ2-5
CDR3nt: TGCAGTGCTAGAGCCCATACGACAGGGGGCGATGAGCAGTTCTTC; CDR3aa: CSARAHTTGGDEQFF; abundance: few; v_gene: TRBV20-1; d_gene: TRBD1; j_gene: TRBJ2-1
CDR3nt: TGCGCCAGCAGCTCCCTTAGCGGGGGCCCTTCCAATGAGCAGTTCTTC; CDR3aa: CASSSLSGGPSNEQFF; abundance: -; v_gene: TRBV5-1; d_gene: TRBD2; j_gene: TRBJ2-1
CDR3nt: TGTGCCAGCAGCCCGAGTATGAACGCTCCCGGCACAGATACGCAGTATTTT; CDR3aa: CASSPSMNAPGTDTQYF; abundance: few; v_gene: TRBV7-2; d_gene: -; j_gene: TRBJ2-3
CDR3nt: TGTGCCAGCTCACCACAAGTGGGCCGCGACAATGAGCAGTTCTTC; CDR3aa: CASSPQVGRDNEQFF; abundance: few; v_gene: TRBV18; d_gene: -; j_gene: TRBJ2-1
CDR3nt: TGCAGTGCTACCATACCAGATACGCAGTATTTT; CDR3aa: CSATIPDTQYF; abundance: few; v_gene: TRBV20-1; d_gene: -; j_gene: TRBJ2-3
CDR3nt: TGCAGTGCTATTTTTGAGACCCAGTACTTC; CDR3aa: CSAIFETQYF; abundance: few; v_gene: TRBV20-1; d_gene: -; j_gene: TRBJ2-5
CDR3nt: TGCGCCAGCAGCTTAGTAGCGAGGAGTGAGCAGTTCTTC; CDR3aa: CASSLVARSEQFF; abundance: few; v_gene: TRBV5-1; d_gene: -; j_gene: TRBJ2-1
CDR3nt: TGCGCCAGCAGCACGGGACTAGCGGGGGCCCCCACAGATACGCAGTATTTT; CDR3aa: CASSTGLAGAPTDTQYF; abundance: -; v_gene: TRBV5-1; d_gene: TRBD2; j_gene: TRBJ2-3
CDR3nt: TGTGCCAGCAGCCAAGAACTGTTGTTCGAGCAGTACTTC; CDR3aa: CASSQELLFEQYF; abundance: many; v_gene: TRBV3-1; d_gene: -; j_gene: TRBJ2-7
CDR3nt: TGTGCCACCAGTGACGCACACAGATATGGCTACACCTTC; CDR3aa: CATSDAHRYGYTF; abundance: few; v_gene: TRBV24-1; d_gene: -; j_gene: TRBJ1-2
CDR3nt: TGCAGTGCTCGAACGGGACTAGCGAGAAACATTCAGTACTTC; CDR3aa: CSARTGLARNIQYF; abundance: -; v_gene: TRBV20-1; d_gene: TRBD2; j_gene: TRBJ2-4
CDR3nt: TGTGCCAGCAGCTTAAATCTAGCGGGGAGCACAGATACGCAGTATTTT; CDR3aa: CASSLNLAGSTDTQYF; abundance: few; v_gene: TRBV7-3; d_gene: TRBD2; j_gene: TRBJ2-3
CDR3nt: TGTGCCAGCAGCCCGTATCGAACGGAGGGTACGCAGTATTTT; CDR3aa: CASSPYRTEGTQYF; abundance: few; v_gene: TRBV12-3/TRBV12-4; d_gene: -; j_gene: TRBJ2-3
CDR3nt: TGTGCCACCAGACTAGCGGGGAAGGGTTGGTACAATGAGCAGTTCTTC; CDR3aa: CATRLAGKGWYNEQFF; abundance: many; v_gene: TRBV24-1; d_gene: TRBD2; j_gene: TRBJ2-1
CDR3nt: TGTGCCAGCAGTTACGTTCAACAGCGGGGGAATTCCGGGGAGCTGTTTTTT; CDR3aa: CASSYVQQRGNSGELFF; abundance: -; v_gene: TRBV6-5; d_gene: TRBD2; j_gene: TRBJ2-2
CDR3nt: TGCAGTGCTAGCGGCAGATGGAACACTGAAGCTTTCTTT; CDR3aa: CSASGRWNTEAFF; abundance: many; v_gene: TRBV20-1; d_gene: -; j_gene: TRBJ1-1
CDR3nt: TGTGCCAGCAGCGTAGTCCCGCAGGGGACCGTACTAGCCAAAAACATTCAGTACTTC; CDR3aa: CASSVVPQGTVLAKNIQYF; abundance: -; v_gene: TRBV9; d_gene: -; j_gene: TRBJ2-4
CDR3nt: TGTGCCAGCTCCGAAGGACAGGGGATGAACACTGAAGCTTTCTTT; CDR3aa: CASSEGQGMNTEAFF; abundance: once; v_gene: TRBV18; d_gene: TRBD1; j_gene: TRBJ1-1
CDR3nt: TGTGCCAGCAGTTTAGGGCTCGCGGGGGCGGGAGAGACCCAGTACTTC; CDR3aa: CASSLGLAGAGETQYF; abundance: many; v_gene: TRBV12-3/TRBV12-4; d_gene: -; j_gene: TRBJ2-5
CDR3nt: TGTGCCAGCAGTGCGCAAAGGACAGGCCGGAACTATGGCTACACCTTC; CDR3aa: CASSAQRTGRNYGYTF; abundance: few; v_gene: TRBV25-1; d_gene: TRBD1; j_gene: TRBJ1-2
CDR3nt: TGCGCCAGCAGCTTGGGGTCCGCGGGGGCCACAGATACGCAGTATTTT; CDR3aa: CASSLGSAGATDTQYF; abundance: -; v_gene: TRBV5-1; d_gene: -; j_gene: TRBJ2-3
CDR3nt: TGCGCCAGCAGCCAAGATTTCAGGGGTGTAGATACGCAGTATTTT; CDR3aa: CASSQDFRGVDTQYF; abundance: few; v_gene: TRBV4-3; d_gene: -; j_gene: TRBJ2-3
CDR3nt: TGCGCCAGCAGCTTGGCCTATGGGGGGCATAGCAATCAGCCCCAGCATTTT; CDR3aa: CASSLAYGGHSNQPQHF; abundance: many; v_gene: TRBV5-1; d_gene: -; j_gene: TRBJ1-5
CDR3nt: TGCGCCAGCAGCTTGGCGGGACAGGGTGTGAGCGAGCAGTACTTC; CDR3aa: CASSLAGQGVSEQYF; abundance: -; v_gene: TRBV5-1; d_gene: TRBD1; j_gene: TRBJ2-7
CDR3nt: TGCAGCGTTGGAGAGGAGGGTTCACCCCTCCACTTT; CDR3aa: CSVGEEGSPLHF; abundance: -; v_gene: TRBV29-1; d_gene: -; j_gene: TRBJ1-6
CDR3nt: TGCGCCAGCAGCCCCGACAGGGAGAGATCACCCCTCCACTTT; CDR3aa: CASSPDRERSPLHF; abundance: -; v_gene: TRBV5-1; d_gene: TRBD1; j_gene: TRBJ1-6
CDR3nt: TGTGCCAGCAGGCCGGGACGCGTGGAGACGCAGTATTTT; CDR3aa: CASRPGRVETQYF; abundance: few; v_gene: TRBV2; d_gene: -; j_gene: TRBJ2-3